What follows are 27 T cell receptor beta chains derived from one specimen sequenced in a study of blood T cell repertoires in COVID-19. Produced via immunoSEQ multiplex PCR; TCRdb's table is partial and in-frame only. This sample has about 490,000 clones; approximately 83% occur once, and the top ten carry approximately 3%. Material for sequencing was peripheral blood. The origin of the receptors is a human donor in a cohort sampled during active COVID-19.

The chain's CDR3 is CASSTAGAYEQYF. As DNA, the CDR3 is TGTGCCAGTAGTACAGCGGGAGCCTACGAGCAGTACTTC. V usage is TRBV19 and J usage is TRBJ2-7, with 8 bases lining up with TRBD2. With V trimmed by 4 bases and J by 2 bases, 1 base remained unmatched. This CDR3 contains 13 residues. The germline V gene has CDR1 LNHDA and CDR2 SQIVND (reference sequence).

The chain couples TRBV7-6 to TRBJ2-7; possible D gene TRBD1, 6 bases. Germline V gene sequence: CDR1 SGHVS, CDR2 FNYEAQ. With 3 bases removed from V and 5 bases from J, the gap between germline ends came to 11 bases. This CDR3 comprises 13 residues. DNA for the CDR3: TGTGCCAGCAGCTTCCCAGGGGAACACGAGCAGTACTTC. Residues: CASSFPGEHEQYF.

The V call is TRBV4-2, the J call TRBJ1-5; possible D gene TRBD1, 6 bases. Trimming took 0 bases from V and 7 from J, leaving 16 bases between them. The germline gives CDR1 LGHNA, CDR2 YNFKEQ. This CDR3 has 16 amino acids. The DNA of the CDR3 is TGTGCCAGCAGCCAAGATATAGGCAGGGGAAGACAGCCCCAGCATTTT. Its protein is CASSQDIGRGRQPQHF.

This chain links TRBV6-6 with TRBJ2-5, with 7 bases matching TRBD2. The germline CDR1 and CDR2 sequences are MNHNY and SVGAGI (reference sequence). V lost 0 bases to trimming and J lost 5 bases; unmatched junction nucleotides: 3. The CDR3 runs 14 residues. The chain's CDR3 is CASSYSREGETQYF. In DNA, the CDR3 is TGTGCCAGCAGTTACTCGAGGGAGGGTGAGACCCAGTACTTC.

The rearrangement joins TRBV10-2 to TRBJ1-5; TRBD1 matches at 11 bases. Trimming removed 7 bases from V and 9 bases from J; junction bases left unmatched: 11. Germline values: CDR1 WSHSY, CDR2 SAAADI. This CDR3 has 15 amino acids. The CDR3 nucleotides are TGCGCCAGCATGGAAGGACAGGGGGCGAAGAGGCCCCAGCATTTT. It specifies CASMEGQGAKRPQHF.

The chain employs TRBV11-1 and TRBJ2-7; D perhaps matches TRBD1 (5 bases). The germline V gene has CDR1 SGHAT and CDR2 FQDESV (reference sequence). Trimming pared 6 bases from V and 2 bases from J, leaving 11 bases between. The CDR3 totals 13 residues. This CDR3 reads CASSFDRPYEQYF. CDR3 DNA sequence: TGTGCCAGCAGTTTTGACAGACCCTACGAGCAGTACTTC.

This clone was seen only once. The V and J genes are TRBV29-1 and TRBJ2-1, with 12 bases aligning to TRBD2. The CDR3 loop spans 12 amino acids. Germline V gives CDR1 SQVTM, CDR2 ANQGSEA. V gave up 8 bases and J gave up 9 bases; unmatched junction bases: 5. The CDR3: CSTTSGSIEQFF. CDR3 sequence (DNA): TGCAGCACGACTAGCGGGAGTATTGAGCAGTTCTTC.

This chain links TRBV7-9 with TRBJ2-5; possibly TRBD1 for D (5 bases). V gave up 5 bases and J gave up 3 bases, with 16 bases separating them. The CDR3 is 15 residues long. Germline CDR1 reads SEHNR; CDR2 reads FQNEAQ (reference sequence). The CDR3 DNA is TGTGCCAGCAGCCACGGGCAGGGAATTGAAGAGACCCAGTACTTC. This sequence encodes CASSHGQGIEETQYF.

This chain links TRBV27 with TRBJ1-1; TRBD1 matches 8 bases. The CDR3 has 11 amino acids. The V and J ends lost 8 bases and 8 bases, in that order; junction bases with no gene match: 4. Germline V gives CDR1 MNHEY, CDR2 SMNVEV (reference sequence). The CDR3: CASGRDREAFF. CDR3 DNA: TGTGCCAGCGGCCGGGACAGGGAAGCTTTCTTT.

The chain couples TRBV7-3 to TRBJ1-1, with D possibly TRBD1 on 6 matching bases. The length of the CDR3 is 14 residues. Germline V CDR1 and CDR2: SGHTA, FQGTGA. Deletions cut 5 bases from V and 0 bases from J, with 10 bases between. CDR3 residues: CASSQDRMNTEAFF. For the CDR3, the DNA is TGTGCCAGCAGCCAGGACAGAATGAACACTGAAGCTTTCTTT.

The rearrangement links TRBV6-1 to TRBJ2-7, with D tentatively TRBD2 (6 bases). V lost 1 base and J lost 5, with 9 bases in between. CDR3 length: 13 amino acids. Germline V gene lookup returns CDR1 MNHNS and CDR2 SASEGT. CDR3 nucleotides: TGTGCCAGCAGTGAAGTATGGGGGGACGAGCAGTACTTC. Its translation is CASSEVWGDEQYF.

The rearrangement uses TRBV27 and TRBJ1-6; no definite D call. In germline, CDR1 is MNHEY, CDR2 SMNVEV (reference sequence). CDR3 length: 13 amino acids. Trimming cost V 6 bases and J 10 bases, with 13 bases left between them. The CDR3 spells CASSLGPWSPLHF. The CDR3 nucleotides read TGTGCCAGCAGCCTAGGCCCATGGTCACCCCTCCACTTT.

The rearrangement links TRBV29-1 to TRBJ2-1; tentative D call: TRBD1 (5 bases). Trimming left V 4 bases short and J 0 bases short, with 10 bases between. Germline assignment: CDR1 SQVTM and CDR2 ANQGSEA. CDR3 length: 14 amino acids. This CDR3 reads CSVGQGISYNEQFF. In nucleotides, the CDR3 is TGCAGCGTTGGGCAGGGTATCTCCTACAATGAGCAGTTCTTC.

This rearrangement joins TRBV7-9 to TRBJ2-3; possibly TRBD2 for D (6 bases). The CDR3 is 13 amino acids. Germline V lookup: CDR1 SEHNR, CDR2 FQNEAQ (reference sequence). The germline V and J ends were trimmed by 5 bases and 4 bases, with 10 bases remaining between them. The CDR3 region has the DNA TGTGCCAGCAGCGCTCCGGGGGCAGATACGCAGTATTTT. Its protein product is CASSAPGADTQYF.

This rearrangement joins TRBV24-1 to TRBJ1-2; possible D gene TRBD1, 5 bases. The V end was cut by 4 bases, the J end by 5 bases, with 7 bases between. The CDR3 sequence is 12 residues long. The V gene's germline CDR1 is KGHDR and CDR2 SFDVKD. The CDR3 protein is CATSEPGYGYTF. Here the CDR3 DNA reads TGTGCCACCAGTGAGCCAGGGTATGGCTACACCTTC.

This clone was seen only a few times. The chain is built from TRBV2 and TRBJ1-2; TRBD1 matches at 10 bases. Losses at the gene ends were 2 bases for V and 7 bases for J; bases not matched to a gene: 4. The V gene's germline CDR1 is SNHLY and CDR2 FYNNEI. There are 14 residues in the CDR3. As DNA, the CDR3 is TGTGCCAGCAGTGAAAGGACAGGGGGTGGTGGCTACACCTTC. It translates to CASSERTGGGGYTF.

This sequence joins TRBV5-4 and TRBJ2-1, with TRBD2 as a possible D gene (7 bases). The CDR3 loop spans 14 amino acids. V was pared by 0 bases and J by 7 bases, with 11 bases between. The germline CDR1 and CDR2 sequences are SGHNT and YYREEE (reference sequence). The CDR3 sequence: CASSLVGGGNEQFF. The CDR3, as DNA: TGTGCCAGCAGCTTGGTAGGGGGGGGAAATGAGCAGTTCTTC.

The gene calls are TRBV5-4 and TRBJ2-5, with 10 positions matching TRBD2. The CDR3 sequence is 17 residues long. Germline V gene data show CDR1 as SGHNT and CDR2 as YYREEE (reference sequence). V lost 4 bases to trimming and J lost 5 bases; unmatched junction nucleotides: 14. The CDR3 spells CASSPAGTSARGETQYF. CDR3 nucleotide sequence: TGTGCCAGCAGCCCGGCCGGGACTAGCGCCAGGGGTGAGACCCAGTACTTC. The full variable domain, with the rest looked up from reference TRBV5-4 and TRBJ2-5, is ETGVTQSPTHLIKTRGQQVTLRCSSQSGHNTVSWYQQALGQGPQFIFQYYREEENGRGNFPPRFSGLQFPNYSSELNVNALELDDSALYLCASSPAGTSARGETQYFGPGTRLLVL.

V gene TRBV6-4 combines with J gene TRBJ2-2; maybe TRBD1 (6 bases). The CDR3 length is 16 residues. CDR1 is MRHNA, CDR2 SNTAGT, per germline. V lost 6 bases, J lost 3 bases, and 17 bases lay in between. This CDR3 reads CASSDIYREYTGELFF. For the CDR3, the DNA is TGTGCCAGCAGCGACATATACAGGGAGTACACCGGGGAGCTGTTTTTT.

The V gene is TRBV19, the J gene TRBJ2-4, with D possibly being TRBD2 (7 bases). Germline V gene lookup returns CDR1 LNHDA and CDR2 SQIVND (reference sequence). V was cut by 5 bases and J by 16 bases, with 21 bases left in between. The CDR3 has 13 residues. The CDR3: CASSQGTKSTLYF. In DNA, the CDR3 is TGTGCCAGTAGTCAGGGGACTAAATCCACCTTATACTTC.

The V call is TRBV4-2, the J call TRBJ1-4, with 9 positions matching TRBD1. This CDR3 spans 15 amino acids. Unmatched junction bases numbered 4, after V lost 1 base and J lost 7 bases. From germline, CDR1 is LGHNA and CDR2 YNFKEQ. The CDR3 bases are TGTGCCAGCAGCCAAGCGGGGACAGGGCGTGAAAAACTGTTTTTT. This sequence encodes CASSQAGTGREKLFF.

The J gene is TRBJ2-1, the V gene TRBV7-2, with 11 bases identical to TRBD2. Losses at the gene ends were 2 bases for V and 7 bases for J; bases not matched to a gene: 4. CDR3 length: 15 residues. Per germline, CDR1 SGHTA and CDR2 FQGNSA. The CDR3 DNA reads TGTGCCAGCAGCTTATTTAGCGGGGGGGTGAATGAGCAGTTCTTC. It specifies CASSLFSGGVNEQFF.

The chain links TRBV5-8 to TRBJ1-5; TRBD1 matches 8 bases. CDR1 is SGHTS, CDR2 YDEGEE, per germline. V was pared by 1 base and J by 4 bases, with 10 bases of the junction left unmatched. The CDR3 extends over 17 amino acids. This chain's CDR3 is CASSLRFGTGQNQPQHF. DNA for the CDR3: TGTGCCAGCAGCTTGCGGTTTGGGACAGGCCAAAATCAGCCCCAGCATTTT. Filled out from reference TRBV5-8 and TRBJ1-5, the complete variable domain reads EAGVTQSPTHLIKTRGQQATLRCSPISGHTSVYWYQQALGLGLQFLLWYDEGEERNRGNFPPRFSGRQFPNYSSELNVNALELEDSALYLCASSLRFGTGQNQPQHFGDGTRLSIL.

This chain connects TRBV27 to TRBJ2-7; 9 nucleotides align to TRBD1. CDR3 size: 14 residues. V lost 4 bases to trimming and J lost 4 bases; unmatched junction nucleotides: 5. Germline CDR1 and CDR2: MNHEY and SMNVEV (reference sequence). CDR3 region: CASSSLGQGYEQYF. In DNA form, the CDR3 reads TGTGCCAGCAGTTCCCTGGGACAGGGATACGAGCAGTACTTC.

The rearrangement joins TRBV30 to TRBJ1-3; TRBD1 aligns across 9 bases. Per germline, CDR1 GTSNPN and CDR2 SVGIG (reference sequence). V dropped 5 bases and J dropped 6; count of bases not matched to a gene: 8. The CDR3 sequence is 14 residues long. The CDR3 loop is CAWDRGVDANTIYF. The CDR3 nucleotides read TGTGCCTGGGACAGGGGGGTTGATGCAAACACCATATATTTT.

This chain uses TRBV5-5 with TRBJ2-2; D uncertain. This CDR3 is built from 16 residues. Germline CDR1 SGHKS, CDR2 YYEKEE (reference sequence). Trimming removed 0 bases from V and 6 bases from J, with 15 bases in between. The CDR3 DNA reads TGTGCCAGCAGCTTGGTTCTAGTAGCTTCCGCCGGGGAGCTGTTTTTT. As protein: CASSLVLVASAGELFF. The variable domain in full, completed from reference TRBV5-5 and TRBJ2-2, reads DAGVTQSPTHLIKTRGQQVTLRCSPISGHKSVSWYQQVLGQGPQFIFQYYEKEERGRGNFPDRFSARQFPNYSSELNVNALLLGDSALYLCASSLVLVASAGELFFGEGSRLTVL.

J is TRBJ2-5 and V is TRBV28; D is uncertain. The CDR3 has 15 amino acids. From germline, CDR1 is MDHEN and CDR2 SYDVKM. V was clipped by 5 bases and J by 2 bases, with 15 bases between them. This CDR3 is CASSLPGGTQETQYF. CDR3 DNA sequence: TGTGCCAGCAGTCTTCCCGGCGGAACACAAGAGACCCAGTACTTC.